This T cell receptor beta chain was identified in a study of response to subunit inactivated influenza vaccine. General study points: That few new T cells are recruited by each seasonal influenza vaccination was the authors' suggestion.

Via MiXCR, TCRdb re-called the RT-PCR reads, giving one row per CDR3 protein. The repertoire consists of approximately 500,000 distinct CDR3 sequences, with 10% to 15% occurring once and the leading ten covering around 12%. This CDR3 comprises 13 residues. Trimming left V 6 bases short and J 6 bases short, with 11 bases between. Turning to this clonotype: Its antigen is currently unknown.

The sequence derives from a middle-aged man who received an inactivated influenza vaccine. The gene calls are TRBV12-3 or TRBV12-4 and TRBJ2-2, with D possibly called TRBD1 or TRBD2 (5 bases each). The sample consisted of PBMCs from blood, taken roughly 45 days after vaccination. CDR3 protein: CASRYGTAGELFF. The CDR3 region has the DNA TGTGCCAGCAGATACGGGACGGCCGGGGAGCTGTTTTTT.